The 29 T cell receptor beta chains below were found in one sample sequenced in a study of blood T cell repertoires in COVID-19. Method: immunoSEQ multiplex PCR; TCRdb's copy keeps in-frame clones and lacks some. The data hold 150,000 to 200,000 clones, with 65% to 85% observed a single time. Sequencing was carried out using peripheral blood. The receptors here all came from a man aged 70-80 years with active or convalescent COVID-19.

V gene TRBV28 combines with J gene TRBJ2-5, with D uncertain. Per the germline V gene, CDR1 is MDHEN and CDR2 is SYDVKM. The CDR3 spans 15 residues. With 6 bases removed from V and 0 bases from J, the gap between germline ends came to 14 bases. CDR3 region: CASRPPTEYQETQYF. As DNA, the CDR3 is TGTGCCAGCAGACCTCCCACAGAGTACCAAGAGACCCAGTACTTC.

This sequence joins TRBV3-1 (or the pseudogene TRBV3-2) and TRBJ1-4; D perhaps matches TRBD1 (5 bases). Germline assignment: CDR1 LGHDT and CDR2 YNNKEL (reference sequence). The CDR3 totals 16 residues. Between the trimmed V and J ends, which lost 0 bases and 2 bases, there was a span of 10 bases. The chain's CDR3 is CASSQDLGATNEKLFF. DNA of the CDR3: TGTGCCAGCAGCCAAGATTTAGGGGCCACTAATGAAAAACTGTTTTTT.

The chain couples TRBV19 to TRBJ1-5; TRBD1 agrees at 7 bases. Germline CDR1 and CDR2: LNHDA and SQIVND (reference sequence). The CDR3 extends over 13 amino acids. The junction had 3 bases not matched to a gene; V was cut back by 3 bases and J by 7 bases. CDR3 region: CASSIDREQPQHF. In nucleotides, the CDR3 is TGTGCCAGTAGTATTGACAGGGAACAGCCCCAGCATTTT.

CDR3 bases: TGTGCCAGCAGCTTGGCCAGAGGGAGGGGTGGTGGTGAGCAGTTCTTC. Translated, it gives CASSLARGRGGGEQFF. The chain recombines TRBV5-5 with TRBJ2-1; 7 bases are shared with TRBD2. Germline V gene data show CDR1 as SGHKS and CDR2 as YYEKEE (reference sequence). The CDR3 is 16 residues long. The V segment lost 0 bases and the J segment 9 bases; nucleotides outside the gene matches: 12.

V and J are TRBV25-1 and TRBJ1-6; the D gene is possibly TRBD1 (6 bases). The V gene's germline CDR1 is MGHDK and CDR2 SYGVNS. Trimming took off 4 bases at V and 13 bases at J, with 14 bases between the two ends. This CDR3 region has 13 residues. CDR3 amino acids: CASSGQGFVPLHF. The CDR3 bases are TGTGCCAGCAGTGGTCAGGGGTTCGTCCCCCTCCACTTT.

The chain couples TRBV6-6 to TRBJ2-1; no reliable D call. V was shortened by 6 bases and J by 10 bases, with 16 bases between the two germline ends. Germline V lookup: CDR1 MNHNY, CDR2 SVGAGI (reference sequence). CDR3 length: 13 amino acids. CDR3 loop: CASRPDPGREQFF. The CDR3 DNA is TGTGCCAGCAGACCTGACCCGGGTCGGGAGCAGTTCTTC.

J is TRBJ2-2 and V is TRBV7-9; weak D call: TRBD1 (5 bases). The CDR3 length is 15 residues. Germline values: CDR1 SEHNR, CDR2 FQNEAQ (reference sequence). The CDR3 DNA is TGTGCTGACGGAGCCCAGGGAACGAACACCGGGGAGCTGTTTTTT. Amino acid sequence: CADGAQGTNTGELFF.

Note on this clone: This CDR3 is also generated by other DNA sequences in the sample. This sequence joins TRBV15 and TRBJ1-5; D call uncertain. The CDR3 is 15 residues long. The germline V and J ends were trimmed by 0 bases and 7 bases, with 13 bases remaining between them. Germline V gene lookup returns CDR1 LNHNV and CDR2 YYDKDF (reference sequence). CDR3 protein: CATSRDRGSNQPQHF. The CDR3 coding sequence is TGTGCCACCAGCAGAGATCGAGGCAGTAACCAGCCCCAGCATTTT.

The J gene is TRBJ1-3, the V gene TRBV7-2, with 8 bases matching TRBD1. CDR3 length: 15 residues. Germline CDR1 reads SGHTA; CDR2 reads FQGNSA. Trimming at V came to 5 bases and at J to 5 bases, leaving 8 bases not matched to a gene. The CDR3 protein is CASSPGGASRNTIYF. In nucleotides, the CDR3 is TGTGCCAGCAGCCCAGGGGGCGCTTCGCGAAACACCATATATTTT.

This clone was counted a few times. The J gene is TRBJ1-1, the V gene TRBV18; maybe TRBD1 (5 bases). The germline V gene encodes CDR1 KGHSH and CDR2 LQKENI. The CDR3 covers 14 residues. The ends were cut back, 3 bases at V and 6 bases at J, with 14 bases in the middle. CDR3 residues: CASSPTGGDSEAFF. The CDR3 bases are TGTGCCAGCTCACCGACGGGAGGGGACTCTGAAGCTTTCTTT.

The J gene is TRBJ2-5, the V gene TRBV6-5; TRBD2 agrees at 7 bases. CDR3 length equals 15 residues. The germline gives CDR1 MNHEY, CDR2 SVGAGI. With V trimmed by 1 base and J by 4 bases, 6 bases remained unmatched. CDR3 bases: TGTGCCAGCAGTTACTTGAGGCGGGGGAGAGAGACCCAGTACTTC. It encodes CASSYLRRGRETQYF.

This clone was picked up a small number of times. The V gene is TRBV9, the J gene TRBJ2-1, with D perhaps TRBD1 (6 bases). The CDR3 spans 14 residues. The V end was cut by 4 bases, the J end by 9 bases, with 17 bases between. Germline CDR1 and CDR2: SGDLS and YYNGEE. The CDR3 bases are TGTGCCAGCAGCATAACAGGGAGCTCAGGTGAGCAGTTCTTC. The encoded protein is CASSITGSSGEQFF.

V usage is TRBV18 and J usage is TRBJ2-7; D call uncertain. Germline lookup yields CDR1 KGHSH and CDR2 LQKENI. The V end was cut by 0 bases, the J end by 7 bases, with 7 bases between. The CDR3 length is 12 residues. CDR3 nucleotides: TGTGCCAGCTCACCACCGACCGGGGAGCAGTACTTC. It codes for CASSPPTGEQYF.

The chain has TRBV9 and TRBJ2-7; D might be TRBD2 (6 bases). CDR1 is SGDLS, CDR2 YYNGEE, per germline. The CDR3 has 14 amino acids. V was clipped by 0 bases and J by 1 base, with 8 bases between them. In nucleotides, the CDR3 is TGTGCCAGCAGCGTAGTTGGGGGGTCCTACGAGCAGTACTTC. Its protein is CASSVVGGSYEQYF.

This clone appeared a single time. The V and J genes are TRBV27 and TRBJ2-3, with 12 bases aligning to TRBD2. The CDR3 has 18 residues. Germline trimming cut 4 bases from V and 1 base from J; bases unmatched to any gene: 9. The germline CDR1 and CDR2 sequences are MNHEY and SMNVEV (reference sequence). The CDR3 sequence: CASSSSGRAPWGTDTQYF. The CDR3 nucleotides read TGTGCCAGCAGTTCTAGCGGGAGGGCCCCCTGGGGCACAGATACGCAGTATTTT.

The chain recombines TRBV5-1 with TRBJ1-4, with D unresolved. The ends were cut back, 4 bases at V and 4 bases at J, with 14 bases in the middle. This CDR3 has 15 amino acids. Germline V gene lookup returns CDR1 SGHRS and CDR2 YFSETQ. This CDR3 reads CASSLLGGLNEKLFF. The CDR3 region has the DNA TGCGCCAGCAGCCTTTTAGGCGGACTTAATGAAAAACTGTTTTTT.

This chain joins TRBV5-1 and TRBJ2-2, with 7 bases matching TRBD1. The CDR3 has 17 residues. Germline values: CDR1 SGHRS, CDR2 YFSETQ. The junction had 12 bases not matched to a gene; V was cut back by 4 bases and J by 3 bases. CDR3: CASSPWTGLRDTGELFF. CDR3 coding DNA: TGCGCCAGCAGCCCATGGACAGGTTTGAGGGACACCGGGGAGCTGTTTTTT.

V gene TRBV15 combines with J gene TRBJ1-4, with D possibly matching TRBD1 (6 bases). This CDR3 has 17 amino acids. V gave up 5 bases and J gave up 2 bases, with 18 bases separating them. Germline lookup yields CDR1 LNHNV and CDR2 YYDKDF (reference sequence). The CDR3 spells CATSVYGGRRTNEKLFF. The CDR3 DNA reads TGTGCCACCAGCGTCTATGGGGGCCGGCGGACTAATGAAAAACTGTTTTTT.

The V gene is TRBV6-2 or TRBV6-3, the J gene TRBJ2-7, with 10 bases aligning to TRBD1. Germline trimming cut 6 bases from V and 6 bases from J; bases unmatched to any gene: 11. This CDR3 is built from 15 residues. The germline gives CDR1 MNHEY, CDR2 SVGEGT. CDR3: CASSRVRQGAGEQYF. For the CDR3, the DNA is TGTGCCAGCAGCCGAGTAAGACAGGGGGCGGGCGAGCAGTACTTC.

The V and J genes are TRBV6-5 and TRBJ2-5, with 7 bases that match TRBD2. This CDR3 is 12 amino acids long. V was pared by 8 bases and J by 2 bases, with 2 bases of the junction left unmatched. The germline V gene encodes CDR1 MNHEY and CDR2 SVGAGI. The CDR3 region is CASWTRQETQYF. For the CDR3, the DNA is TGTGCCAGCTGGACTAGACAAGAGACCCAGTACTTC.

This sequence joins TRBV7-8 and TRBJ2-7, with a possible D match to TRBD1 (6 bases). Germline V CDR1 and CDR2: SGHVS, FQNEAQ. The CDR3 runs 15 residues. Between the trimmed V and J ends, which lost 5 bases and 0 bases, there was a span of 14 bases. CDR3 sequence (DNA): TGTGCCAGCAGCCGAAGACAGGCTAGCTCCTACGAGCAGTACTTC. Protein: CASSRRQASSYEQYF.

As to this clone: The junction does not match germline at one end; this may be a read error. This sequence joins TRBV11-2 and TRBJ2-1, with 8 bases lining up with TRBD1. The CDR3 extends over 12 amino acids. CDR1 SGHAT and CDR2 FQNNGV come from the germline V gene. CDR3 DNA: TGTACCAGCAGCCGACAGGGGCAGGAGCAGTTCTTC. It is translated as CTSSRQGQEQFF.

This sequence joins TRBV19 and TRBJ2-1; 7 nucleotides align to TRBD2. The V gene end was trimmed by 5 bases and the J gene end by 10 bases; junction bases not matched to a gene: 11. Germline CDR1 LNHDA, CDR2 SQIVND (reference sequence). The length of the CDR3 is 14 residues. DNA of the CDR3: TGTGCCAGTAGTGCCAGCGGCGGGAGACGCGAGCAGTTCTTC. Amino acid sequence: CASSASGGRREQFF.

J is TRBJ2-4 and V is TRBV12-3 or TRBV12-4; tentative D call: TRBD1 (6 bases). Trimming removed 4 bases from V and 8 bases from J, with 12 bases in between. This CDR3 region has 13 residues. This CDR3 is CASSSQGSYIQYF. CDR3 nucleotide sequence: TGTGCCAGCAGTTCCCAGGGGTCGTACATTCAGTACTTC.

V and J are TRBV4-1 and TRBJ2-2; D call uncertain. The CDR3 is made up of 14 amino acids. Germline V gives CDR1 MGHRA, CDR2 YSYEKL. The germline V and J ends were trimmed by 3 bases and 4 bases, with 9 bases remaining between them. The DNA for the CDR3 is TGCGCCAGCAGCCACGGGTTTACCACCGGGGAGCTGTTTTTT. Translating it yields CASSHGFTTGELFF.

V and J are TRBV3-1 (or the pseudogene TRBV3-2) and TRBJ2-1; a possible D gene is TRBD2 (6 bases). The CDR3 extends over 13 amino acids. The V end lost 4 bases, the J end lost 13 bases, and 17 bases lay between the germline ends. Germline V gives CDR1 LGHDT, CDR2 YNNKEL (reference sequence). DNA for the CDR3: TGTGCCAGCAGCCCGCATACCGGGACTTCTCAGTTCTTC. The encoded protein is CASSPHTGTSQFF.

This rearrangement joins TRBV6-2 or TRBV6-3 to TRBJ1-1; 7 positions agree with TRBD1. From germline, CDR1 is MNHEY and CDR2 SVGEGT. The length of the CDR3 is 14 residues. After removal of 6 bases from V and 7 bases from J, the junction contained 11 bases not matched to a gene. The CDR3 spells CASSHRGPTLEAFF. The CDR3 DNA reads TGTGCCAGCAGCCACAGGGGCCCTACTCTTGAAGCTTTCTTT.

This sequence joins TRBV14 and TRBJ1-5, with 11 bases aligning to TRBD1. The junction had 11 bases not matched to a gene; V was cut back by 3 bases and J by 1 base. This CDR3 is built from 19 residues. Germline CDR1 is SGHDN and CDR2 is FVKESK. The CDR3 protein is CASSHKGGTGGLSNQPQHF. The DNA of the CDR3 is TGTGCCAGCAGCCACAAGGGGGGGACAGGGGGTTTGAGCAATCAGCCCCAGCATTTT.

The chain employs TRBV19 and TRBJ2-1; 7 bases agree with TRBD1. CDR3 length: 14 amino acids. Losses at the gene ends were 2 bases for V and 7 bases for J; bases not matched to a gene: 5. The germline V gene has CDR1 LNHDA and CDR2 SQIVND (reference sequence). As DNA, the CDR3 is TGTGCCAGTAGTATACGACAGGGTAGGAATGAGCAGTTCTTC. It yields the protein CASSIRQGRNEQFF. Full variable domain (rest looked up from reference TRBV19 and TRBJ2-1): DGGITQSPKYLFRKEGQNVTLSCEQNLNHDAMYWYRQDPGQGLRLIYYSQIVNDFQKGDIAEGYSVSREKKESFPLTVTSAQKNPTAFYLCASSIRQGRNEQFFGPGTRLTVL.